This is a list of T cell receptor beta chains from one sample in a study of response to subunit inactivated influenza vaccine. TCRdb ran MiXCR on the RT-PCR reads and lists one entry per CDR3 protein. The data contain around 530,000 distinct CDR3 sequences, 12% of them singletons. The material sequenced was PBMCs from blood, taken on the day of vaccination. Source of these receptors: a man aged 50-59 years who received an inactivated influenza vaccine. CDR3s include the opening cysteine and the closing phenylalanine or tryptophan. D genes are given only for firm matches. Clone size appears in some rows only: once, few, many, or a class for an expanded clone.

clone size	V gene	D gene	J gene	CDR3 DNA	CDR3 protein
few	TRBV12-3/TRBV12-4	-	TRBJ1-2	TGTGCCAGCAGCTTACTGTCCGGGACGGCACTTAACTATGGCTACACCTTC	CASSLLSGTALNYGYTF
few	TRBV30	-	TRBJ2-7	TGTGCCTGGAGGGACTCCTACGAGCAGTACTTC	CAWRDSYEQYF
few	TRBV10-2	-	TRBJ2-1	TGCGCCAGCAGTGAGTCGAGAGGCAATGAGCAGTTCTTC	CASSESRGNEQFF
few	TRBV5-6	-	TRBJ2-7	TGTGCCAGCAAAAAGATGACGGGACCGAACTACGAGCAGTACTTC	CASKKMTGPNYEQYF
few	TRBV4-3	-	TRBJ2-7	TGCGCCAGCAGCCAAGATACGGAAACCTACGAGCAGTACTTC	CASSQDTETYEQYF
-	TRBV11-2	-	TRBJ2-5	TGTGCCAGCAGCAGGAAGGGGGGATTCGGCCAAGAGACCCAGTACTTC	CASSRKGGFGQETQYF
many	TRBV5-1	TRBD1	TRBJ2-7	TGCGCCAGCAGGGCCGGGACAGGGGTTCTCTACGAGCAGTACTTC	CASRAGTGVLYEQYF
few	TRBV5-1	-	TRBJ2-3	TGCGCCAGCAGCCCACAGACAGCGACTAGCACAGATACGCAGTATTTT	CASSPQTATSTDTQYF
many	TRBV6-2/TRBV6-3	-	TRBJ2-1	TGTGCCAGCAGTTACCCAGGGTCCGATGAGCAGTTCTTC	CASSYPGSDEQFF
-	TRBV20-1	TRBD1	TRBJ1-4	TGCAGTGCTAGAGGGACAGGGGAAAAACTGTTTTTT	CSARGTGEKLFF
-	TRBV12-3/TRBV12-4	-	TRBJ2-2	TGTGCCAGCAGTTTAGGGGGCGTGAGCACCGGGGAGCTGTTTTTT	CASSLGGVSTGELFF
few	TRBV20-1	-	TRBJ2-1	TGCAGTGCTCTAAATAGCGATTCCGCTGGGGAGCAGTTCTTC	CSALNSDSAGEQFF
-	TRBV2	-	TRBJ1-3	TGTGCCAGCAGACCCTCCCGGGGGGGCACCAGCTCTGGAAACACCATATATTTT	CASRPSRGGTSSGNTIYF
many	TRBV28	-	TRBJ1-6	TGTGCCAGCACCGATCGCGCAGGGGCGATGAGGAATTCACCCCTCCACTTT	CASTDRAGAMRNSPLHF
few	TRBV19	TRBD1	TRBJ2-2	TGTGCCAGTACCCTCGACAGGGCCGGGGAGCTGTTTTTT	CASTLDRAGELFF
-	TRBV7-6	-	TRBJ2-2	TGTGCCAGCAGCTTAGCGGTAGGCGACAACACCGGGGAGCTGTTTTTT	CASSLAVGDNTGELFF
many	TRBV6-1	-	TRBJ1-5	TGTGCCAGCCTATATAGGGGGGGCAATCAGCCCCAGCATTTT	CASLYRGGNQPQHF
-	TRBV7-9	-	TRBJ2-1	TGTGCCAGCAGCTTAGTGGGTCTGGCGTTCTTC	CASSLVGLAFF
few	TRBV30	-	TRBJ1-1	TGTGCCTGGCGAGGAGGGGCTGGGGCTTTCTTT	CAWRGGAGAFF
-	TRBV18	-	TRBJ1-2	TGTGCCAGCTCACTCGTCGGCGGCAACAGAGGGATCCACACCTTT	CASSLVGGNRGIHTF
many	TRBV28	-	TRBJ2-2	TGTGCCAGCAGTTTATCTTCGAGGGACCTCACCGGGGAGCTGTTTTTT	CASSLSSRDLTGELFF
-	TRBV4-1	TRBD1	TRBJ1-4	TGCGCCAGCACCCTGGACAGGGGGCTCCCTAATGAAAAACTGTTTTTT	CASTLDRGLPNEKLFF
-	TRBV10-1	-	TRBJ2-1	TGCGCCAGCAGTGTAACTATGAGCTCCTACACTGAGCAGTTCTTC	CASSVTMSSYTEQFF
-	TRBV5-1	-	TRBJ2-2	TGCGCCAGCAGCCCCGGGCTGGGGTCTATAACCGGGGAGCTGTTTTTT	CASSPGLGSITGELFF
few	TRBV24-1	-	TRBJ1-1	TGTGCCACCAGTGGCCTGGTGGGCACTGAAGCTTTCTTT	CATSGLVGTEAFF
many	TRBV28	TRBD1	TRBJ1-5	TGTGCCAGCAGGGTTAACAGGGGTAGTATAAGTCATCAGCCCCAGCATTTT	CASRVNRGSISHQPQHF
few	TRBV14	-	TRBJ2-1	TGTGCCAGCAGCCAAGGACAGGTTTCCTACAATGAGCAGTTCTTC	CASSQGQVSYNEQFF
-	TRBV7-6	TRBD1	TRBJ2-7	TGTGCCAGCAGCCCCCTATCGGGACAGGCCTACGAGCAGTACTTC	CASSPLSGQAYEQYF
few	TRBV7-9	TRBD2	TRBJ2-1	TGTGCCAGCAGCCCCGGGACTAGCGGGCCGAATGAGCAGTTCTTC	CASSPGTSGPNEQFF
-	TRBV7-2	-	TRBJ1-2	TGTGCCAGCAGCTCGACAGTAGCTAACTATGGCTACACCTTC	CASSSTVANYGYTF
few	TRBV12-5	TRBD1	TRBJ2-1	TGTGCTAGTGGACTCGACAGGGTCGCGGTCTTC	CASGLDRVAVF
many	TRBV12-3/TRBV12-4	-	TRBJ2-5	TGTGCCAGCAGTCTGGACCGTTTCCAAGTCCAAGAGACCCAGTACTTC	CASSLDRFQVQETQYF
-	TRBV19	-	TRBJ1-1	TGTGCCAGTAGTATAGAGGGCGCGAACACTGAAGCTTTCTTT	CASSIEGANTEAFF
few	TRBV13	-	TRBJ2-7	TGTGCCAGCAGACCTACCCCTAGCGCCGCCTACGAGCAGTACTTC	CASRPTPSAAYEQYF
few	TRBV5-6	-	TRBJ1-1	TGTGCCAGCAGCTTGTTCGCTGAAGCTTTCTTT	CASSLFAEAFF
few	TRBV7-6	TRBD2	TRBJ2-2	TGTGCCAGCAGCTTAGGATCTAGCGGGAGGACCAACACCGGGGAGCTGTTTTTT	CASSLGSSGRTNTGELFF
-	TRBV12-3/TRBV12-4	TRBD2	TRBJ2-7	TGTGCCAGCAGGGATGGTCTAGCGGCCTACGAGCAGTACTTC	CASRDGLAAYEQYF
few	TRBV20-1	TRBD1	TRBJ2-7	TGCAGTGACCCGGACAGGGGGGACGAGCAGTACTTC	CSDPDRGDEQYF
-	TRBV6-2/TRBV6-3	TRBD2	TRBJ2-7	TGTGCCAGCAGTTACCCCACTACTAGCGGGAGAACCTACGAGCAGTACTTC	CASSYPTTSGRTYEQYF
-	TRBV12-3/TRBV12-4	-	TRBJ1-5	TGTGCCAGCAGTTCCTCGATCCAGCCCCAGCATTTT	CASSSSIQPQHF
many	TRBV4-3	-	TRBJ2-7	TGCGCCAGCAGCCAAGATCGGGGATCGTCCTACGAGCAGTACTTC	CASSQDRGSSYEQYF